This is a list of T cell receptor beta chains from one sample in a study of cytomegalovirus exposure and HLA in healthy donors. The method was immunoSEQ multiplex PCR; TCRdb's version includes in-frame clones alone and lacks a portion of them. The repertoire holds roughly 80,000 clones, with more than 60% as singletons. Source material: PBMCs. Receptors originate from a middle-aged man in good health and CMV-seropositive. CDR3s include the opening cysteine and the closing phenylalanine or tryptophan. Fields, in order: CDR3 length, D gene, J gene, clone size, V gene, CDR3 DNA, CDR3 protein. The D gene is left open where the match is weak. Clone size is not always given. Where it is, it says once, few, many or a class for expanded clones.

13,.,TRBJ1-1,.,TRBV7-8,TGTGCCAGCAGCTTAGGCGGTCGGACTGAAGCTTTCTTT,CASSLGGRTEAFF
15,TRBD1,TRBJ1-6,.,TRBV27,TGTGCCACAAGGGACAGGGGGCCCTATAATTCACCCCTCCACTTT,CATRDRGPYNSPLHF
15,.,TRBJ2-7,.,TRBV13,TGTGCCAGCACCCCAGTTGGGTCGGGTTGGTACGAGCAGTACTTC,CASTPVGSGWYEQYF
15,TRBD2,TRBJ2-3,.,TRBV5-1,TGCGCCAGCAGTATTAGCGGGAGCGGCGCAGATACGCAGTATTTT,CASSISGSGADTQYF
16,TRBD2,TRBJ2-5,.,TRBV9,TGTGCCAGCAGCGCTACTAGCGGGAGGGCCATGGAGACCCAGTACTTC,CASSATSGRAMETQYF
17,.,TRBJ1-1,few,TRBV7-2,TGTGCCAGCAGCTTATTTCCCAGGGCGGGGACGAACACTGAAGCTTTCTTT,CASSLFPRAGTNTEAFF
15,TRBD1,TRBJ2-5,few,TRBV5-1,TGCGCCAGCAGCCAGGAGACAGGGCTTTGGGAGACCCAGTACTTC,CASSQETGLWETQYF
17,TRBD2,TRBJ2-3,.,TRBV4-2,TGTGCCAGCAGCCAACAACTAGCGGGAGGGCCAACAGATACGCAGTATTTT,CASSQQLAGGPTDTQYF
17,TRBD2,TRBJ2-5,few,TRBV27,TGTGCCAGCAGTCCGGGACTAGCGGGACTTGTCACAGAGACCCAGTACTTC,CASSPGLAGLVTETQYF
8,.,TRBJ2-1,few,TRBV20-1,TGCAGTGCTAGCATCCAGTTCTTC,CSASIQFF
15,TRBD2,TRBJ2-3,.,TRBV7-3,TGTGCCAGCAGCTTAGTAGCGGGACGCCCAGATACGCAGTATTTT,CASSLVAGRPDTQYF
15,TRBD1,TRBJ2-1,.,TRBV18,TGTGCCAGCTCACCTCCTGGGACAGTCTACAATGAGCAGTTCTTC,CASSPPGTVYNEQFF
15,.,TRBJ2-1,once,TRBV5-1,TGCGCCAGCAACGCCCCGGGATTATACTACAATGAGCAGTTCTTC,CASNAPGLYYNEQFF
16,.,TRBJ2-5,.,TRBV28,TGTGCCACCGACGCGGAACGGTCCCCCCGGCGGGAGACCCAGTACTTC,CATDAERSPRRETQYF
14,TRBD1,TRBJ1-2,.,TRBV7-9,TGTTCCAGCAGCTCAGGACAGGGATACTATGGCTACACCTTC,CSSSSGQGYYGYTF
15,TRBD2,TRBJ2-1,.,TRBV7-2,TGTGCCAGCAGCTTATTTGCGGGAGGGTCGGAGGAGCAGTTCTTC,CASSLFAGGSEEQFF
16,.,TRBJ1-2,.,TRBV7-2,TGTGCCAGCAGGGTCCTGATTAGGGGCCTTAACTATGGCTACACCTTC,CASRVLIRGLNYGYTF
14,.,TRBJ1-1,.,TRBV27,TGTGCCAGCAGTTTAAATCCGACAGTGTCGTTTGCTTTCTTT,CASSLNPTVSFAFF
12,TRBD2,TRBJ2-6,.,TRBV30,TGTGCCTGGACGGGGGGGGCCAACGGCCTGACTTTC,CAWTGGANGLTF
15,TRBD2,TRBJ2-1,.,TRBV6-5,TGTGCCAGCAGCTCATTTCCCGGGACTAGTAGTGAGCAGTTCTTC,CASSSFPGTSSEQFF
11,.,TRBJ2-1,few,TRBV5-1,TGCGCCAGCAGCTTTAACAATGAGCAGTTCTTC,CASSFNNEQFF
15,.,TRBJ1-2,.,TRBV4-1,TGCGCCAGCAGCCAAGGGAGGGATGCTAACTATGGCTACACCTTC,CASSQGRDANYGYTF
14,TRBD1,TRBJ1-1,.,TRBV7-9,TGTGCCAGCAGCTCTCAGGGGGCGAACACTGAAGCTTTCTTT,CASSSQGANTEAFF